A selection of T cell receptor beta chains follows, all from one sample in a study of shared T cell receptors in the human thymus. The table came from immunoSEQ multiplex PCR; TCRdb's copy has only in-frame clones and leaves some out. The repertoire consists of under 450,000 clones, with over 90% occurring once and the leading ten covering approximately 0.018%. Sequencing used thymocytes. Every receptor here comes from a human donor. Both conserved end residues are part of each CDR3. The order of the fields is CDR3 DNA, CDR3 protein, J gene, V gene, D gene, clone size. A D gene is named only where the DNA matches it firmly. For some rows the clone size is stated as once, few or many, or as a class when expanded; others skip it.

cdr3_nt: TGTGCCACCAGCAGAACCGGACTCAACAGGGTGGGCGGCTACACCTTC
cdr3_aa: CATSRTGLNRVGGYTF
j_call: TRBJ1-2
v_call: TRBV15
d_call: NA
clone_size: NA

cdr3_nt: TGTGCCAGCAGCCCAACCTTCTGCGGACAGGGGAGCTCCTACGAGCAGTACTTC
cdr3_aa: CASSPTFCGQGSSYEQYF
j_call: TRBJ2-7
v_call: TRBV7-9
d_call: TRBD1
clone_size: NA

cdr3_nt: TGTGCCAGCAGCTTAGACGACAACCAAAGGGGGGGTGAAGCTTTCTTT
cdr3_aa: CASSLDDNQRGGEAFF
j_call: TRBJ1-1
v_call: TRBV11-2
d_call: NA
clone_size: once

cdr3_nt: TGTGCCAGCAGTGTTTACCAAGAGACCCAGTACTTC
cdr3_aa: CASSVYQETQYF
j_call: TRBJ2-5
v_call: TRBV2
d_call: NA
clone_size: NA

cdr3_nt: TGTGCCAGCAGCTTAGAGGGACAGAATAGCAATCAGCCCCAGCATTTT
cdr3_aa: CASSLEGQNSNQPQHF
j_call: TRBJ1-5
v_call: TRBV5-4
d_call: TRBD1
clone_size: once

cdr3_nt: TGTGCCAGCTCACCACCCGGGGACAAGACGAACACCGGGGAGCTGTTTTTT
cdr3_aa: CASSPPGDKTNTGELFF
j_call: TRBJ2-2
v_call: TRBV18
d_call: NA
clone_size: NA

cdr3_nt: TGTGCCATCAGGTGTCGGGGAATTGACACTGAAGCTTTCTTT
cdr3_aa: CAIRCRGIDTEAFF
j_call: TRBJ1-1
v_call: TRBV10-3
d_call: NA
clone_size: NA

cdr3_nt: TGTGCCAGCAGATTGAGCGGAATCTCCTACGAGCAGTACTTC
cdr3_aa: CASRLSGISYEQYF
j_call: TRBJ2-7
v_call: TRBV11-1
d_call: NA
clone_size: NA

cdr3_nt: TGTGCCAGCAGTTTATCGGGCGATGAGACCCAGTACTTC
cdr3_aa: CASSLSGDETQYF
j_call: TRBJ2-5
v_call: TRBV28
d_call: NA
clone_size: NA

cdr3_nt: TGCGCCAGCAGCCAAGCTCGGGAAGGGTCCTACAATGAGCAGTTCTTC
cdr3_aa: CASSQAREGSYNEQFF
j_call: TRBJ2-1
v_call: TRBV4-1
d_call: NA
clone_size: NA

cdr3_nt: TGTGCCAGCAGCTCCGGGGGCAGGGAGGTAAAATCCACAACCTACGAGCAGTACTTC
cdr3_aa: CASSSGGREVKSTTYEQYF
j_call: TRBJ2-7
v_call: TRBV27
d_call: NA
clone_size: NA

cdr3_nt: TGTGCCAGCAGTCCGAGACAGTCTGGAAACACCATATATTTT
cdr3_aa: CASSPRQSGNTIYF
j_call: TRBJ1-3
v_call: TRBV27
d_call: NA
clone_size: once

cdr3_nt: TGTGCCAGCAGCTACCCTAATTGGGAGGCGAACACCGGGGAGCTGTTTTTT
cdr3_aa: CASSYPNWEANTGELFF
j_call: TRBJ2-2
v_call: TRBV11-2
d_call: NA
clone_size: NA

cdr3_nt: TGTGCCAGCAGTGAAGCTACGGGACGGAGAAATGAAAAACTGTTTTTT
cdr3_aa: CASSEATGRRNEKLFF
j_call: TRBJ1-4
v_call: TRBV6-1
d_call: NA
clone_size: NA

cdr3_nt: TGTGCCAGCAGCTCCCAGAGGGCTCGACAGCCCCAGCATTTT
cdr3_aa: CASSSQRARQPQHF
j_call: TRBJ1-5
v_call: TRBV27
d_call: NA
clone_size: NA

cdr3_nt: TGTGCCAGCAGGTTTGGAGAGAACACTGAAGCTTTCTTT
cdr3_aa: CASRFGENTEAFF
j_call: TRBJ1-1
v_call: TRBV2
d_call: NA
clone_size: NA

cdr3_nt: TGTGCCAGCAGTCTTAGGGACAGGGCTAACTATGGCTACACCTTC
cdr3_aa: CASSLRDRANYGYTF
j_call: TRBJ1-2
v_call: TRBV28
d_call: TRBD1
clone_size: NA

cdr3_nt: TGTGCCAGCAGCTTGGCCGTGTGGACAGGGGGCTCCTACGAGCAGTACTTC
cdr3_aa: CASSLAVWTGGSYEQYF
j_call: TRBJ2-7
v_call: TRBV5-6
d_call: TRBD1
clone_size: NA

cdr3_nt: TGTGCCAGCAGCTTAGATCTAGCGTCGACCTACGAGCAGTACTTC
cdr3_aa: CASSLDLASTYEQYF
j_call: TRBJ2-7
v_call: TRBV7-9
d_call: NA
clone_size: NA

cdr3_nt: TGTGCCAGCAGCTTAACCCGTCGGGGGACTCACACTGGGAATGAGCAGTTCTTC
cdr3_aa: CASSLTRRGTHTGNEQFF
j_call: TRBJ2-1
v_call: TRBV7-6
d_call: NA
clone_size: NA

cdr3_nt: TGCGCCAGCAGCTTCCGGGACAGGGGCTACGAGCAGTACTTC
cdr3_aa: CASSFRDRGYEQYF
j_call: TRBJ2-7
v_call: TRBV5-1
d_call: TRBD1
clone_size: once

cdr3_nt: TGCGCCAGCAGGGATTTGGACAACACCATATATTTT
cdr3_aa: CASRDLDNTIYF
j_call: TRBJ1-3
v_call: TRBV5-1
d_call: NA
clone_size: NA

cdr3_nt: TGTGCCAGCAGTTACTCGAGCGGTTCTGGTGAGCAGTACTTC
cdr3_aa: CASSYSSGSGEQYF
j_call: TRBJ2-7
v_call: TRBV6-5
d_call: NA
clone_size: once